This T cell receptor beta chain was observed in a study of OX40 agonist ivuxolimab in advanced cancers. Looking at the study overall: Ivuxolimab, an agonistic anti-OX40 (CD134) antibody, was given to patients. Ivuxolimab was administered intravenously to patients at 0.01 to 10 mg/kg every 2 weeks. With a range of roughly 20 to 90, age averaged approximately 60 years, and about 82% were male. The study, taken as a whole, reports: Compared with others, partial responders at 0.1-3.0 mg/kg displayed clonal expansion among the lowest.

Data came from immunoSEQ multiplex PCR; TCRdb stores just in-frame clones and leaves some out. The data contain 15,000 to 20,000 clones, around 90% of them singletons. Per the germline V gene, CDR1 is SEHNR and CDR2 is FQNEAQ (reference sequence). The CDR3 sequence is 11 residues long. Deletions cut 4 bases from V and 6 bases from J, with 6 bases between. In its sample, this clone is medium-sized. Antigen specificity is unknown. The source material was CD4+ or CD8+ T cells sorted from blood, sampled in a trial of the OX40 agonist ivuxolimab. J is TRBJ1-1 and V is TRBV7-9; no firm D call. This clonotype originated in an adult with an advanced solid tumor such as melanoma, head and neck, liver or kidney cancer. The CDR3, as DNA: TGTGCCAGCAGCTCCTCAGCTGAAGCTTTCTTT. Amino acids: CASSSSAEAFF.